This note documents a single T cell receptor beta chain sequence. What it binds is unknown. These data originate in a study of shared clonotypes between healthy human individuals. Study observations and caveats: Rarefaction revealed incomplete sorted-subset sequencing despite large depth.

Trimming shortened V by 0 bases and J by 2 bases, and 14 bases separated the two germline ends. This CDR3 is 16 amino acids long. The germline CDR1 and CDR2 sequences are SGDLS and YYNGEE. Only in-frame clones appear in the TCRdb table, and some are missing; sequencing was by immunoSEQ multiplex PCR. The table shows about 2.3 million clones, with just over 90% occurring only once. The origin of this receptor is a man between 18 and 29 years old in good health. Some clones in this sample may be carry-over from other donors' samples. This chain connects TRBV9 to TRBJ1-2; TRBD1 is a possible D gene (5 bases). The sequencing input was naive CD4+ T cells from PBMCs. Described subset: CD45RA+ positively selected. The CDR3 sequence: CASSVAPDKPNYGYTF. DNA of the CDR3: TGTGCCAGCAGCGTAGCCCCGGACAAGCCGAACTATGGCTACACCTTC.